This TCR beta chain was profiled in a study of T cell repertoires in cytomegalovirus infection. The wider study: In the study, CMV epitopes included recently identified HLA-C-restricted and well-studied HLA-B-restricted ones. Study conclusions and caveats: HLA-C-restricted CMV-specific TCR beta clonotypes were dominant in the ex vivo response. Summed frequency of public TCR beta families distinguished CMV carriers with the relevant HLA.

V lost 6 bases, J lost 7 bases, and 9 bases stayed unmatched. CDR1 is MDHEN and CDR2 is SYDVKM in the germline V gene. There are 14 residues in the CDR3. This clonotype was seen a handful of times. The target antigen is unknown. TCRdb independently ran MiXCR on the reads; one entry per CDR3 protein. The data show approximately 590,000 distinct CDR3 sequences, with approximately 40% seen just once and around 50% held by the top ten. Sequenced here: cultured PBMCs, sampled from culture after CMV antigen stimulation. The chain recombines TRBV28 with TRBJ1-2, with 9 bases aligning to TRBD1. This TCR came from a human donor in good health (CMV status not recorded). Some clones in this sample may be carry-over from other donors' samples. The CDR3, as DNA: TGTGCCAGCAGCACGGACAGGGGCCTCGTTGGCTACACCTTC. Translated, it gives CASSTDRGLVGYTF.